The sequence of this T cell receptor (beta chain) was determined in a study of CD8+CD57+ T cells in acquired aplastic anemia. The wider study: Sorted CD4+ and CD8+ cells gave an average of roughly 3 ug of DNA. Study-level results: Overlapping CD8+ CDR3 repertoires of patients and controls contained 25 to 35 shared sequences.

V was clipped by 0 bases and J by 1 base, with 13 bases between them. This CDR3 has 15 amino acids. The germline V gene encodes CDR1 DFQATT and CDR2 SNEGSKA (reference sequence). Genomic DNA served as template for TCR beta VDJ and CDR3 profiling. TCRdb re-called the reads with MiXCR, one entry per CDR3 protein. The sample gives roughly 160,000 distinct CDR3 sequences, 71% of which show up once; around 45% is in the top ten. Worth noting for this clonotype: What it binds is not known.

Patients sequenced had flow cytometry evidence of CD8+CD57+ cell expansion. Patient blood was sampled before any therapy had been received. The receptor was isolated from a human donor with aplastic anemia. This chain joins TRBV20-1 and TRBJ2-7, with D uncertain. Specimen: sorted CD4+, CD8+, or CD8+CD57+ T cells (not recorded which) from PBMCs. The CDR3 DNA sequence: TGCAGTGCTAGAGATCGGTGGGAAACGTCCTACGAGCAGTACTTC. Translation: CSARDRWETSYEQYF.